This TCR beta chain originates from a study of T cell responses to AZD1222 COVID-19 vaccine (dated by TCRdb to about 2021). The study in broad terms: TCR sequencing was performed for approximately 240 trial participants, of whom 200 to 210 were given two doses of AZD1222 and around 25 were given two doses of MenACWY control vaccine. Trial participants were enrolled by age into 18-55, 56-69 and 70-plus year subgroups, with roughly 160, 29 and 62 TCR-sequenced participants respectively.

The CDR3 regions of human TCRbeta chains were analyzed by immunosequencing. As for the original processing: Repertoire TCRs were matched against a reference library of SARS-CoV-2-specific TCRs generated with the MIRA antigen-specificity platform. Breadth was defined as the fraction of unique TCRs that were SARS-CoV-2-associated. Depth was defined as the fraction of total T cells that were SARS-CoV-2-associated. Using the MIRA data, each spike-specific TCR was assigned both to the spike region to which the TCR was reactive and to a CD4 or CD8 class. Log10-transformed breadth and depth values were compared by one-way ANOVA with Sidak's multiple comparisons tests. The table was pulled from immuneACCESS by TCRdb, which kept in-frame rearrangements only. Such tables lose some clones; where checked, under half of the loss comes from unresolved V genes, and the rest has no known cause. The V and J calls and the clone size are those of that table, but D and trimming were determined from the DNA. Within this sample are 180,000 or so clones, with over 85% of them counted one time only. The ten biggest clones cover about 1% of the sample.

The germline V gene (reference sequence) yields LGHDT for CDR1 and YNNKEL for CDR2. V is pared back by 0 bases and J by 0 bases, with 6 bases lying between the germline termini. The CDR3 runs 15 amino acids, cysteine and phenylalanine included. CDR3 DNA is the only sequence kept; it has 45 bases, read in frame from the first base. According to the study, the label for this sample's time point signals: about 28 days (+/-7) after the second vaccine dose. Because spike-specific TCR depth and breadth did not differ between the two schedules, AZD1222 recipients who got a second dose at roughly 4 weeks were pooled with those who got a second dose at roughly 12 weeks. Vaccinee samples came from UK trials COV001 and COV002, including a single-blind randomized controlled phase 2/3 trial of AZD1222 (ChAdOx1 nCoV-19) in healthy adults. For TCRbeta chain sequencing, PBMC samples from trial participants were taken at day 0 and at day 28 after the second dose.

Summary of the overall study and its limitations: Conclusions about previously exposed vaccinees are limited because only five to seven AZD1222 recipients were SARS-CoV-2 seropositive at baseline. The 56-69-year group was small, and its depth increase did not reach significance, likely because of low power. Nearly half of unique spike-specific TCRs reportedly recognized epitopes outside regions mutated in the B.1.351 and B.1.1.7 variants. Participants were mostly white British, with more females than males. The authors suggested clonal diversity may have been underestimated. After two AZD1222 doses, spike-specific TCR breadth and depth were significantly higher than at day 0 and than in MenACWY recipients. Vaccine-associated CD4 TCRs spanned the whole spike protein, with dominant responses in regions 160-218 and 743-854. Because no samples from the day 14 peak response were available, repertoires could be characterized only after the peak T cell response.

About this clone: Its antigen specificity is not known. Per-base quality was not reported, and no clone a single base away is much larger than it.

The sequences come from peripheral blood, collected 28 days after the second AZD1222 dose. The TCR comes from an adult who received the AZD1222 COVID-19 vaccine. The chain is encoded by TRBV3-1 (or the pseudogene TRBV3-2) joined to TRBJ1-3; the D gene is not confidently resolved. The CDR3 region: CASSQDALSGNTIYF. In nucleotides, the sequence is TGTGCCAGCAGCCAAGATGCACTCTCTGGAAACACCATATATTTT.